One sample yielded the 14 T cell receptor beta chains listed below, sequenced in a study of T cells after yellow fever vaccination. MiXCR, run by TCRdb on the 5' RACE reads, gives a single entry per CDR3 protein. The table has approximately 510,000 distinct CDR3 sequences, about a fifth seen once. The material was PBMCs, obtained roughly 23 days after the first yellow fever vaccination. Every receptor here comes from a man aged 18-30 years who received the YFV17D yellow fever vaccine.

A few counts support this clonotype. The J gene is TRBJ2-5, the V gene TRBV11-2; D is unclear. Looked up from germline, CDR1 is SGHAT and CDR2 is FQNNGV. This CDR3 comprises 14 residues. V was trimmed by 2 bases and J by 3 bases, leaving 10 bases between them. The CDR3 reads CASSLMMAEETQYF. The CDR3 DNA is TGTGCCAGCAGCTTAATGATGGCGGAAGAGACCCAGTACTTC.

The CDR3 here is CASSLEWGPDQPQHF. In nucleotides, the CDR3 is TGCGCCAGCAGCTTGGAGTGGGGGCCCGATCAGCCCCAGCATTTT. The rearrangement joins TRBV5-1 to TRBJ1-5; D may be TRBD1 (6 bases). The CDR3 is 15 residues long. Trimming shortened V by 0 bases and J by 5 bases, and 12 bases separated the two germline ends. CDR1 and CDR2 from the germline V gene are SGHRS and YFSETQ. Combining the CDR3 with reference TRBV5-1 and TRBJ1-5 gives the whole variable domain KAGVTQTPRYLIKTRGQQVTLSCSPISGHRSVSWYQQTPGQGLQFLFEYFSETQRNKGNFPGRFSGRQFSNSRSEMNVSTLELGDSALYLCASSLEWGPDQPQHFGDGTRLSIL.

V usage is TRBV4-3 and J usage is TRBJ1-2; the D is unclear. Trimming stripped 0 bases from V and 4 bases from J, with 15 bases between. Germline V lookup: CDR1 LGHNA, CDR2 YSLEER. This CDR3 comprises 16 residues. The CDR3 spells CASSQDSGRRGYGYTF. CDR3 DNA sequence: TGCGCCAGCAGCCAAGACTCAGGCAGGAGAGGCTATGGCTACACCTTC.

Written as DNA, the CDR3 is TGTGCCAGCAGTTTTCTCCCGGCCGGGTATAGCACAGATACGCAGTATTTT. Its protein is CASSFLPAGYSTDTQYF. The J gene is TRBJ2-3, the V gene TRBV27; D call uncertain. The CDR3 extends over 17 amino acids. The V end was cut by 3 bases, the J end by 0 bases, with 16 bases between. The V gene's germline CDR1 is MNHEY and CDR2 SMNVEV (reference sequence).

The chain links TRBV4-3 to TRBJ2-2, with 10 bases aligning to TRBD1. Trimming cost V 0 bases and J 6 bases; bases outside gene matches: 7. From germline, CDR1 is LGHNA and CDR2 YSLEER. The CDR3 is made up of 17 amino acids. This chain's CDR3 is CASSQDLRQGAPGELFF. Here the CDR3 DNA reads TGCGCCAGCAGCCAAGATCTCCGACAGGGGGCTCCCGGGGAGCTGTTTTTT.

This clonotype has only a few counts. The chain uses TRBV5-1 and TRBJ2-1; D perhaps matches TRBD1 (5 bases). The germline V gene has CDR1 SGHRS and CDR2 YFSETQ. The V end lost 0 bases, the J end lost 6 bases, and 10 bases lay between the germline ends. There are 14 residues in the CDR3. CDR3: CASSLASGRNEQFF. CDR3 nucleotide sequence: TGCGCCAGCAGCTTGGCTTCAGGGCGCAATGAGCAGTTCTTC.

This clonotype was observed a handful of times. The V and J genes are TRBV15 and TRBJ2-5; weak D call: TRBD2 (6 bases). The germline V and J ends were trimmed by 0 bases and 1 base, with 9 bases remaining between them. The CDR3 is 15 amino acids. CDR1 is LNHNV and CDR2 is YYDKDF in the germline V gene (reference sequence). The CDR3 DNA reads as TGTGCCACCAGCAGAGAGCCGCGGGGCCAAGAGACCCAGTACTTC. This codes for CATSREPRGQETQYF.

The genes are TRBV12-3 or TRBV12-4 and TRBJ1-4, with D possibly TRBD1 on 5 matching bases. Trimming stripped 9 bases from V and 3 bases from J, with 23 bases between. This CDR3 has 17 residues. The CDR3 here is CASTDPAGSWPNEKLFF. The CDR3 bases are TGTGCCAGTACCGACCCGGCAGGGAGTTGGCCTAATGAAAAACTGTTTTTT.

This clonotype was found a few times. This chain connects TRBV19 to TRBJ2-4; 10 bases agree with TRBD2. The trim removed 6 bases at V and 0 bases at J, leaving 11 bases unmatched. The CDR3 length is 18 residues. Germline V lookup: CDR1 LNHDA, CDR2 SQIVND (reference sequence). The DNA of the CDR3 is TGTGCCAGTAGCAATGGACTAGCGGTGGGGCTAGCCAAAAACATTCAGTACTTC. Its protein is CASSNGLAVGLAKNIQYF.

This clonotype was found a few times. The gene calls are TRBV4-3 and TRBJ2-1; TRBD2 matches 9 bases. The CDR3 sequence is 14 residues long. Germline V gene data show CDR1 as LGHNA and CDR2 as YSLEER. The ends lost 4 bases at V and 2 bases at J; junction bases unmatched: 0. The CDR3 DNA is TGCGCCAGCAGCCCTAGCGGGGCCTACAATGAGCAGTTCTTC. Translating it yields CASSPSGAYNEQFF.

V is TRBV18 and J is TRBJ1-5; TRBD1 agrees at 8 bases. J lost 10 bases, V lost 5 bases, and 10 bases had no gene match. Germline V gives CDR1 KGHSH, CDR2 LQKENI. The CDR3 sequence is 14 residues long. The CDR3 nucleotides read TGTGCCAGCTCAGCTGACAGGGGACCTCACCCCCAGCATTTT. Its translation: CASSADRGPHPQHF.

This rearrangement joins TRBV5-6 to TRBJ1-1, with D uncertain. V was clipped by 2 bases and J by 3 bases, with 8 bases between them. The CDR3 runs 13 residues. CDR1 is SGHDT and CDR2 is YYEEEE in the germline V gene. The CDR3 nucleotides read TGTGCCAGCAGCTTTCCAGGATACACTGAAGCTTTCTTT. It translates to CASSFPGYTEAFF. The full variable domain, rest sourced from reference TRBV5-6 and TRBJ1-1, is DAGVTQSPTHLIKTRGQQVTLRCSPKSGHDTVSWYQQALGQGPQFIFQYYEEEERQRGNFPDRFSGHQFPNYSSELNVNALLLGDSALYLCASSFPGYTEAFFGQGTRLTVV.

The chain joins TRBV4-1 to TRBJ2-5; D ambiguous. Germline loops: CDR1 MGHRA, CDR2 YSYEKL. V was clipped by 1 base and J by 5 bases, with 14 bases between them. The CDR3 spans 15 residues. CDR3 DNA: TGCGCCAGCAGCCAAGTTTCTGGGATAGGGGAGACCCAGTACTTC. It codes for CASSQVSGIGETQYF.

This clonotype was recorded a few times. V and J are TRBV12-3 or TRBV12-4 and TRBJ1-1, with a tentative D call TRBD1 (5 bases). V was cut by 3 bases and J by 5 bases, with 13 bases left in between. This CDR3 is 14 amino acids long. The CDR3 loop is CASSFGQGRTEAFF. The CDR3 DNA reads as TGTGCCAGCAGTTTCGGACAAGGGCGAACTGAAGCTTTCTTT.